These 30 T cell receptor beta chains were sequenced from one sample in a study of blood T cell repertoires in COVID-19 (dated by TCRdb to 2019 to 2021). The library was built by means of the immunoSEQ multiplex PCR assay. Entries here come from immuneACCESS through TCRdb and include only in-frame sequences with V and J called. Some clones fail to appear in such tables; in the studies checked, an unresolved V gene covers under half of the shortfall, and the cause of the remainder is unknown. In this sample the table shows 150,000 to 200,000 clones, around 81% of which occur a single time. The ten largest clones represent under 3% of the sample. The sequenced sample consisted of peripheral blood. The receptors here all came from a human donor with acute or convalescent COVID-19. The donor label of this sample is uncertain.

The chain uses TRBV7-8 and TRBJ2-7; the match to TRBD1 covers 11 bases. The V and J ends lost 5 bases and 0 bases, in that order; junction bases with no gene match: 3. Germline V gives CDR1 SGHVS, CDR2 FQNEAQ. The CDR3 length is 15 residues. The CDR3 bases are TGTGCCAGCAGCCGCGGACAGGGGGCCTCCTACGAGCAGTACTTC. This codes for CASSRGQGASYEQYF.

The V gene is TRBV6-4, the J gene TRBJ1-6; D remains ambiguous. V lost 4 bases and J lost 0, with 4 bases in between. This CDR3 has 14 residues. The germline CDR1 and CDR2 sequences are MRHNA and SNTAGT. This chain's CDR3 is CASSVFSYNSPLHF. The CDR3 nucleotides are TGTGCCAGCAGTGTCTTCTCCTATAATTCACCCCTCCACTTT.

The DNA for the CDR3 is TGTGCCAGCAGCTTAGGGACAGGGGGCGGTGAGACCCAGTACTTC. It encodes CASSLGTGGGETQYF. The V and J genes are TRBV7-9 and TRBJ2-5; the match to TRBD1 covers 11 bases. The CDR3 is 15 residues long. Germline V gene sequence: CDR1 SEHNR, CDR2 FQNEAQ (reference sequence). V shed 1 base and J 5 bases; nucleotides not matched to a gene: 3.

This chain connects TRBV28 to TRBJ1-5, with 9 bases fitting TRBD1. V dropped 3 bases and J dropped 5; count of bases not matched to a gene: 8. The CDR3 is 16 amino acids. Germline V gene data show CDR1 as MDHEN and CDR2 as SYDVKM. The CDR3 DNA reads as TGTGCCAGCAGTTTGGCCGGGGACAGGGCAGATCAGCCCCAGCATTTT. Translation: CASSLAGDRADQPQHF.

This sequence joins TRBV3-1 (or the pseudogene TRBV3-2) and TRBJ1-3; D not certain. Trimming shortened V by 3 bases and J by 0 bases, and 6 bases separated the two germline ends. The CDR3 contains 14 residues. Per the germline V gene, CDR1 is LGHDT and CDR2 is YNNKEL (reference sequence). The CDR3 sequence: CASSQGTSGNTIYF. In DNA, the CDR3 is TGTGCCAGCAGCCAGGGCACCTCTGGAAACACCATATATTTT.

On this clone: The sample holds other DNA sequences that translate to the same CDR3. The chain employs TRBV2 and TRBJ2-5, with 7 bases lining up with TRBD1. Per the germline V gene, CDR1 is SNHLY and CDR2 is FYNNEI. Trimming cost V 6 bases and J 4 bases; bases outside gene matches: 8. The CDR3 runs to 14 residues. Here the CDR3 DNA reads TGTGCCAGCAGCCCCGACAGGGTAGCAGAGACCCAGTACTTC. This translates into CASSPDRVAETQYF.

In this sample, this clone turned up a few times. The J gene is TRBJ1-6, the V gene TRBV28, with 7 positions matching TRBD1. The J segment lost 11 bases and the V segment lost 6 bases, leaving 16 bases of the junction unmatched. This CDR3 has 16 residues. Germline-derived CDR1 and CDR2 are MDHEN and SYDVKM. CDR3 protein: CASSRGKGAISTPLHF. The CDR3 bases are TGTGCCAGCAGCCGAGGGAAGGGGGCGATTAGCACACCCCTCCACTTT. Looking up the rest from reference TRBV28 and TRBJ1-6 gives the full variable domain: DVKVTQSSRYLVKRTGEKVFLECVQDMDHENMFWYRQDPGLGLRLIYFSYDVKMKEKGDIPEGYSVSREKKERFSLILESASTNQTSMYLCASSRGKGAISTPLHFGNGTRLTVT.

The CDR3, as DNA: TGTGCCAGCAGCCAAGGGCTAGCGGGAGGCTACGAGCAGTACTTC. It yields the protein CASSQGLAGGYEQYF. The chain employs TRBV3-1 (or the pseudogene TRBV3-2) and TRBJ2-7; TRBD2 matches 11 bases. The CDR3 is made up of 15 amino acids. Germline trimming cut 1 base from V and 3 bases from J; bases unmatched to any gene: 2. Germline CDR1 LGHDT, CDR2 YNNKEL (reference sequence).

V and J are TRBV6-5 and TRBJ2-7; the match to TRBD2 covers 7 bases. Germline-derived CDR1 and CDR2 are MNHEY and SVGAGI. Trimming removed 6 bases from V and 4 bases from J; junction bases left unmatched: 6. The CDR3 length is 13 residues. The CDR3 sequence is CASRDRGLYEQYF. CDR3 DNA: TGTGCCAGCAGGGACCGGGGACTATACGAGCAGTACTTC.

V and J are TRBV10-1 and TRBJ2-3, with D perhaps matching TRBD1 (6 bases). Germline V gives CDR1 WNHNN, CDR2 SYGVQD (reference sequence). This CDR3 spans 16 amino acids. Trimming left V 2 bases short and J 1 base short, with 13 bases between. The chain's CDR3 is CASSEADSLGTDTQYF. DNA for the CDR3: TGCGCCAGCAGTGAGGCGGACAGTTTGGGCACAGATACGCAGTATTTT.

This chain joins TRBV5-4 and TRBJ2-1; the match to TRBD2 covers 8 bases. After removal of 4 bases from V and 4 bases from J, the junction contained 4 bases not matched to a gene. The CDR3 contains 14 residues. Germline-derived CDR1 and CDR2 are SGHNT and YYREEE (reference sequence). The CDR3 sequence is CASSREGPYNEQFF. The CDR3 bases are TGTGCCAGCAGCCGGGAGGGGCCTTACAATGAGCAGTTCTTC.

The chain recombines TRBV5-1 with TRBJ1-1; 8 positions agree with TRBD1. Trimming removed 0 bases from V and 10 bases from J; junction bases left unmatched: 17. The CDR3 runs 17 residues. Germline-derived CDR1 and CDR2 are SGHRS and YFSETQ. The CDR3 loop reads CASSLGTGRVMAPGAFF. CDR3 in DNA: TGCGCCAGCAGCTTGGGGACAGGGCGAGTGATGGCCCCTGGAGCTTTCTTT.

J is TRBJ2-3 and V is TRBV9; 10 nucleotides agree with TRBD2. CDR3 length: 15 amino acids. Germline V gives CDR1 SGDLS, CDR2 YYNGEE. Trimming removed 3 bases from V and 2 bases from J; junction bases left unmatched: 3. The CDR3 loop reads CASSATSGYTDTQYF. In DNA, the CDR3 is TGTGCCAGCAGCGCGACTAGCGGGTACACAGATACGCAGTATTTT.

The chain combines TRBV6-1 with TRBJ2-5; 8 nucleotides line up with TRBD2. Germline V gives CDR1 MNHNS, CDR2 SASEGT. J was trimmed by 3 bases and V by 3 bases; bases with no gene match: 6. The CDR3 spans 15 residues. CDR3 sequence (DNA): TGTGCCAGCAGTGATGTAGCGGGGAGGGAAGAGACCCAGTACTTC. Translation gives CASSDVAGREETQYF.

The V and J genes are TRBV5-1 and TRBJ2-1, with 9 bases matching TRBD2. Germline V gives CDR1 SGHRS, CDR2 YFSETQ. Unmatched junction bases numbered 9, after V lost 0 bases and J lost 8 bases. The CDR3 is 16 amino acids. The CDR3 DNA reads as TGCGCCAGCAGCTTGGAAGTGCGGGGGGGCCCTGATGAGCAGTTCTTC. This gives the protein CASSLEVRGGPDEQFF.

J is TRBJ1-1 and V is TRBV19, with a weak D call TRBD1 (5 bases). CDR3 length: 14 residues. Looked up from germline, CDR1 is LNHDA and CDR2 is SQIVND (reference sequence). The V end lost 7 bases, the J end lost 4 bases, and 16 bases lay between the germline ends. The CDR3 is CASMGGGRGTEAFF. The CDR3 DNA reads TGTGCCAGTATGGGGGGAGGACGAGGCACTGAAGCTTTCTTT.

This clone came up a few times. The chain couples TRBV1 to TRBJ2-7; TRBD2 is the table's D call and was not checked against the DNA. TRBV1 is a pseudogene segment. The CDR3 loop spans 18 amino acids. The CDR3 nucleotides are TGCACCAGCAGCCAAGAGGGGACGGAGCTAGCGGTGGATTACGAGCAGTACTTC. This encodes CTSSQEGTELAVDYEQYF.

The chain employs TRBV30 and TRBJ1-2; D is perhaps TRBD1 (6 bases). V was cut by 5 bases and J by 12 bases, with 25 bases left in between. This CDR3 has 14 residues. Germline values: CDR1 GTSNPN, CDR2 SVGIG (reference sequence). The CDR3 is CAWGSPGTPVGNTF. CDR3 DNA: TGTGCCTGGGGTAGCCCCGGGACACCTGTTGGGAACACCTTC.

The CDR3: CASGRTSGRREQFF. CDR3 coding DNA: TGTGCCAGCGGTAGGACTAGCGGGAGACGTGAGCAGTTCTTC. The chain links TRBV14 to TRBJ2-1; the match to TRBD2 covers 13 bases. J lost 9 bases, V lost 8 bases, and 7 bases had no gene match. Germline V gene lookup returns CDR1 SGHDN and CDR2 FVKESK. CDR3 length: 14 residues.

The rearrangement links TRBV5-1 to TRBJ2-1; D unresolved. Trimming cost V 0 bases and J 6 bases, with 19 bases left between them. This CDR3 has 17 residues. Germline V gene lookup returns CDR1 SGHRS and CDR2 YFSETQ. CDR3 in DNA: TGCGCCAGCAGCTTGGGTTTAGCCCCCGTTGAGCGCAATGAGCAGTTCTTC. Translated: CASSLGLAPVERNEQFF.

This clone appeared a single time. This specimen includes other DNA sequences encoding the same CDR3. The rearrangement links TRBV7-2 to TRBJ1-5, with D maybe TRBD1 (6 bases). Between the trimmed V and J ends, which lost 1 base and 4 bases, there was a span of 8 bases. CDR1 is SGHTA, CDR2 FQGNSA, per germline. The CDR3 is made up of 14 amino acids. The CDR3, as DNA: TGTGCCAGCAGCTTAGGGCAGGGGAATCAGCCCCAGCATTTT. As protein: CASSLGQGNQPQHF.

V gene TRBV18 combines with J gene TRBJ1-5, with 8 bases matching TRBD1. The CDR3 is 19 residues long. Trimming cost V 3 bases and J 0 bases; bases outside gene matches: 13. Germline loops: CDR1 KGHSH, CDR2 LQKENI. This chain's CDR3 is CASSPGGTGGLYSNQPQHF. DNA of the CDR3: TGTGCCAGCTCACCGGGGGGAACAGGGGGGCTTTATAGCAATCAGCCCCAGCATTTT.

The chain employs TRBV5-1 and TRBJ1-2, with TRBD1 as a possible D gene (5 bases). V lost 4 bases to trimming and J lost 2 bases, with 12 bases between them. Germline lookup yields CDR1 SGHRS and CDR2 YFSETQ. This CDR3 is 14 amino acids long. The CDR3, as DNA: TGCGCCAGCAGCCCCCCCGGGGGGAACTATGGCTACACCTTC. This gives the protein CASSPPGGNYGYTF.

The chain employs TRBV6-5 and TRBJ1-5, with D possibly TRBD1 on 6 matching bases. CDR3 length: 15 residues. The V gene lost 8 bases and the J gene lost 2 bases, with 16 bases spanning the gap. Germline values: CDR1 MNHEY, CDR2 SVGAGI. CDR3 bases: TGTGCCAGCTCTCCAACAGGGTCGGGCAATCAGCCCCAGCATTTT. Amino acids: CASSPTGSGNQPQHF.

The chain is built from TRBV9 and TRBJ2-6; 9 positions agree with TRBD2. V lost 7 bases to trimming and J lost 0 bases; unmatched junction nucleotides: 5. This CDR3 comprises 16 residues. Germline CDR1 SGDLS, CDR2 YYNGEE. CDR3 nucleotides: TGTGCCAGCGCGGGAGGGACACCCTCTGGGGCCAACGTCCTGACTTTC. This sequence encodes CASAGGTPSGANVLTF.

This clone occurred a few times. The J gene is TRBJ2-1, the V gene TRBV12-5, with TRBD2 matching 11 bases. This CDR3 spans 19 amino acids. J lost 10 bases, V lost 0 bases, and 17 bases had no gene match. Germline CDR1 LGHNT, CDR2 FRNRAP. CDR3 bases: TGTGCTAGTGGTTTGGTATTCGCTCTGGGACTAGCGGACCCTGGGGAGCAGTTCTTC. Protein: CASGLVFALGLADPGEQFF.

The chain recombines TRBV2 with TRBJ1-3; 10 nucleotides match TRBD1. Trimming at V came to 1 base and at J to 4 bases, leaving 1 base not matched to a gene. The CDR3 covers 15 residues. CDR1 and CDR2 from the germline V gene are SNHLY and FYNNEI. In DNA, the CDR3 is TGTGCCAGCAGTGAAGAGGGACAGGGGGGAAACACCATATATTTT. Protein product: CASSEEGQGGNTIYF.

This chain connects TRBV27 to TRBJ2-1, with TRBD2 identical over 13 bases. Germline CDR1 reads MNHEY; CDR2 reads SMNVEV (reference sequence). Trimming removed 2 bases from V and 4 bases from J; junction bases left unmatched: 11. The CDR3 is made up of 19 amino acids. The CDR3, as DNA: TGTGCCAGCAGTTTACTCGGACTAGCGGGAGAACCAGGTTACAATGAGCAGTTCTTC. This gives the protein CASSLLGLAGEPGYNEQFF.

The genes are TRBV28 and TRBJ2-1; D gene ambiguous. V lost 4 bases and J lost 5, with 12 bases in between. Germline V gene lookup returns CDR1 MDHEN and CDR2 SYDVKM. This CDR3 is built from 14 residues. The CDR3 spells CASSSTSINNEQFF. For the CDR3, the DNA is TGTGCCAGCAGTTCCACTTCGATAAACAATGAGCAGTTCTTC.

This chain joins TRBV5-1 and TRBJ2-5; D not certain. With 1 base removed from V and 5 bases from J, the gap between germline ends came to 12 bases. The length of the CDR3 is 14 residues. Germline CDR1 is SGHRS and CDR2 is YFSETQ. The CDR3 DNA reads TGCGCCAGCAGCTTGTCGACGGGTGGGGAGACCCAGTACTTC. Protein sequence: CASSLSTGGETQYF.